The following is a TCR beta chain sequence with its context. This record comes from a study of blood T cell repertoires in COVID-19. Study summary: The study drew acute and convalescent COVID-19 samples from the United States, Italy and Spain. PBMCs, B-cell-depleted T cells, or T cells were the source of the cDNA or gDNA that made up the material.

Trimming took 8 bases from V and 0 from J; bases not matched to a gene: 13. This CDR3 has 19 amino acids. CDR1 LNHDA and CDR2 SQIVND come from the germline V gene (reference sequence). Methods used by the authors: Reference gene primer amplification gave nucleated cell count estimates. Clones were read by immunoSEQ multiplex PCR, and TCRdb kept only the in-frame ones, dropping some. For V, J and clone size, that table is used; D and trimming come from the DNA. The sample has 110,000 to 150,000 clones, more than 60% seen once. The sequence was collected from a man at least 80 years old with acute or convalescent COVID-19. The sample was peripheral blood. The V gene is TRBV19, the J gene TRBJ2-6; 10 bases map to TRBD2. The CDR3 DNA is TGTGCCAGTCCCCATAGCGGGGGGCCATACAGCTCTGGGGCCAACGTCCTGACTTTC. This gives the protein CASPHSGGPYSSGANVLTF.